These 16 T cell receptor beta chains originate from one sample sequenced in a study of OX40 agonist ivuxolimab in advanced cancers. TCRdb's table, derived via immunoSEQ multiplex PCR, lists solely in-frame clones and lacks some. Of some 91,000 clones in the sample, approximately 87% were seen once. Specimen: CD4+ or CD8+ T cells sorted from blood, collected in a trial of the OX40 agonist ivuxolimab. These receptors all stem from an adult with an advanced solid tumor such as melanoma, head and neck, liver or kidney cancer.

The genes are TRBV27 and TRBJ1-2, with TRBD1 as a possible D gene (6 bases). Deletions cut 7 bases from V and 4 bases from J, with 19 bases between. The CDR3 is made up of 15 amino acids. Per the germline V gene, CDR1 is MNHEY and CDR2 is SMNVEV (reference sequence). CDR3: CASTRAGGDIYGYTF. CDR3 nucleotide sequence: TGTGCCAGCACCCGAGCTGGGGGGGACATCTATGGCTACACCTTC.

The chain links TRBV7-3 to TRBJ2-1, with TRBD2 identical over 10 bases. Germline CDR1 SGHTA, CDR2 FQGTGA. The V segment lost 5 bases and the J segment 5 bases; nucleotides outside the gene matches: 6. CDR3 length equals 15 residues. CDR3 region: CASSRGLAGDNEQFF. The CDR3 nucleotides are TGTGCCAGCAGCCGGGGCCTAGCGGGAGACAATGAGCAGTTCTTC.

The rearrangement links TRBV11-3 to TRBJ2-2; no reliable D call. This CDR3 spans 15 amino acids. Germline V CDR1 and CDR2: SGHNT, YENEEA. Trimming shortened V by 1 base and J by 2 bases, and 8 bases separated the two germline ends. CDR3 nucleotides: TGTGCCAGCAGCTTAGGTCGGATCAACACCGGGGAGCTGTTTTTT. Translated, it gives CASSLGRINTGELFF.

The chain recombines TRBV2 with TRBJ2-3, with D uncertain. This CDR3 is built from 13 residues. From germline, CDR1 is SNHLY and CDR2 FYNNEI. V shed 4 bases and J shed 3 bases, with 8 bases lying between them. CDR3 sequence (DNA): TGTGCCAGCAGTGCCTTGGGGACAGATACGCAGTATTTT. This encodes CASSALGTDTQYF. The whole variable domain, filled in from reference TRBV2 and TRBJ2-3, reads EPEVTQTPSHQVTQMGQEVILRCVPISNHLYFYWYRQILGQKVEFLVSFYNNEISEKSEIFDDQFSVERPDGSNFTLKIRSTKLEDSAMYFCASSALGTDTQYFGPGTRLTVL.

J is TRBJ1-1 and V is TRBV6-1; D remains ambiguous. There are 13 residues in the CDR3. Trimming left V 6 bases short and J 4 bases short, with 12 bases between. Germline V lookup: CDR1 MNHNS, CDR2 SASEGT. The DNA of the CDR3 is TGTGCCAGCAGGGCCAGCGGGCCCACTGAAGCTTTCTTT. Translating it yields CASRASGPTEAFF.

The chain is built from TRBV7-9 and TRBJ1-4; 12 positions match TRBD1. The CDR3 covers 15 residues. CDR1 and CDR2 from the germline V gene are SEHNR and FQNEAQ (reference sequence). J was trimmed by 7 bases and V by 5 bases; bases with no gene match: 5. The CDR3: CASSTGTGGVEKLFF. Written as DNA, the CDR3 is TGTGCCAGCAGCACCGGGACAGGGGGCGTTGAAAAACTGTTTTTT.

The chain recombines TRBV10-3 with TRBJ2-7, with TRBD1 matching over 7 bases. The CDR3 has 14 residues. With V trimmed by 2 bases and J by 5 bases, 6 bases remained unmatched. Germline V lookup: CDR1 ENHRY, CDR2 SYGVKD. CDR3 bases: TGTGCCATCAGTGAGCGAACAGGGGTGCACGAGCAGTACTTC. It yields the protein CAISERTGVHEQYF.

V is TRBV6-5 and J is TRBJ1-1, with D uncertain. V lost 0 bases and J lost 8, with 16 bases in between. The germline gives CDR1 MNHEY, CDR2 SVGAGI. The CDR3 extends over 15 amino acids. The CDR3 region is CASSYSTATLTEAFF. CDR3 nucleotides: TGTGCCAGCAGTTACTCGACGGCTACACTGACGGAAGCTTTCTTT.

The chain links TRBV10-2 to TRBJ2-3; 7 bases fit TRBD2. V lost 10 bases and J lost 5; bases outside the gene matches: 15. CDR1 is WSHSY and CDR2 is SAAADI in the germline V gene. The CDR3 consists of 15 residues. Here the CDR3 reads CATRRMAGVVDTQYF. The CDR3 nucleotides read TGCGCCACCCGCCGGATGGCGGGAGTGGTAGATACGCAGTATTTT.

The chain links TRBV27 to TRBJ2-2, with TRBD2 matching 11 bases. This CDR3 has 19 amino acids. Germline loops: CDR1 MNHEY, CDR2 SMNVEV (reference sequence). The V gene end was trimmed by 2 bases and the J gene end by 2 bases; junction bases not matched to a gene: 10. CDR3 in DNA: TGTGCCAGCAGTTTAAGAAAGGGGACTAGCGGCATAAACACCGGGGAGCTGTTTTTT. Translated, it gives CASSLRKGTSGINTGELFF.

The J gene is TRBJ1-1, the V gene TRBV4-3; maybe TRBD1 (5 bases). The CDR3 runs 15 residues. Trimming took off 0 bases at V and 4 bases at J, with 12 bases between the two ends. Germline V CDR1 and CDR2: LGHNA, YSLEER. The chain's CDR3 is CASSQDNRRGTEAFF. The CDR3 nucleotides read TGCGCCAGCAGCCAAGATAACCGGAGGGGCACTGAAGCTTTCTTT.

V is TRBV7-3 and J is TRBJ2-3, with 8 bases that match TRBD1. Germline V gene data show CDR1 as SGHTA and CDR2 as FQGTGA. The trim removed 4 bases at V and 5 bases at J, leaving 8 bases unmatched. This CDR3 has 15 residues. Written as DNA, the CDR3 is TGTGCCAGCAGCTACCGGGACAGGCGGGTAGATACGCAGTATTTT. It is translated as CASSYRDRRVDTQYF.

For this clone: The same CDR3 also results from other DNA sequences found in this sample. In DNA, the CDR3 is TGTGCCAGCAGTGAAGCGGGATATGGCTACACCTTC. Translation gives CASSEAGYGYTF. V usage is TRBV6-1 and J usage is TRBJ1-2, with no clear D. The CDR3 loop spans 12 amino acids. The V and J ends lost 0 bases and 5 bases respectively, with 4 bases between them. CDR1 is MNHNS and CDR2 is SASEGT in the germline V gene.

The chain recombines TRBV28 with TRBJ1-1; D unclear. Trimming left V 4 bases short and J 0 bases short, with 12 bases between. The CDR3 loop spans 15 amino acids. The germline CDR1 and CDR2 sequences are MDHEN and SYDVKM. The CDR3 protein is CASSSPRTVNTEAFF. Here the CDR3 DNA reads TGTGCCAGCAGTTCACCCCGAACGGTGAACACTGAAGCTTTCTTT.

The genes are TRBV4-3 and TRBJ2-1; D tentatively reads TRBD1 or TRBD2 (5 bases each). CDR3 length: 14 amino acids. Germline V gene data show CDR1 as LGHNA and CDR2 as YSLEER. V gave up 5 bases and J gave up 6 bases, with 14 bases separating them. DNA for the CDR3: TGCGCCAGCAGCGCCCGGGTGGGGGTCAATGAGCAGTTCTTC. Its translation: CASSARVGVNEQFF.

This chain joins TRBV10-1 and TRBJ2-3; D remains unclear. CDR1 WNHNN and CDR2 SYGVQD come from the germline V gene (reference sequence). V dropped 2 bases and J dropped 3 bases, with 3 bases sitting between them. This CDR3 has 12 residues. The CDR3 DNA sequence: TGCGCCAGCAGTGAGGGGACAGATACGCAGTATTTT. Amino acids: CASSEGTDTQYF.